These 5 T cell receptor beta chains came from one sample sequenced in a study of control samples from healthy donors and cancer patients. Here immunoSEQ multiplex PCR was the method, and the copy in TCRdb shows in-frame clones only, minus some. The sample records about 86,000 clones, approximately 91% being singletons. Input material: PBMCs. The receptors here all came from a woman aged 50 to 65 with colorectal cancer.

This chain connects TRBV5-6 to TRBJ2-3; weak D call: TRBD2 (6 bases). V lost 4 bases to trimming and J lost 3 bases, with 9 bases between them. The CDR3 sequence is 13 residues long. The germline gives CDR1 SGHDT, CDR2 YYEEEE. The DNA of the CDR3 is TGTGCCAGCAGCAATCGGGGGACAGATACGCAGTATTTT. Protein product: CASSNRGTDTQYF.

The chain combines TRBV19 with TRBJ1-1; the match to TRBD1 covers 9 bases. Germline V gene sequence: CDR1 LNHDA, CDR2 SQIVND (reference sequence). With V trimmed by 4 bases and J by 3 bases, 12 bases remained unmatched. This CDR3 is 17 amino acids long. The CDR3 region is CASSTLSGTGFYTEAFF. The DNA of the CDR3 is TGTGCCAGTAGTACCCTTTCCGGGACAGGGTTTTACACTGAAGCTTTCTTT.

The chain is built from TRBV3-1 (or the pseudogene TRBV3-2) and TRBJ1-1; the D is unclear. Trimming cost V 0 bases and J 8 bases, with 7 bases left between them. CDR3 size: 12 residues. Germline V gives CDR1 LGHDT, CDR2 YNNKEL (reference sequence). The CDR3 DNA follows: TGTGCCAGCAGCCAAGACTGGAGGGAAGCTTTCTTT. It translates to CASSQDWREAFF.

This clone was seen a single time. V is TRBV28 and J is TRBJ1-1, with unresolved D. V lost 6 bases, J lost 5 bases, and 16 bases lay in between. The germline gives CDR1 MDHEN, CDR2 SYDVKM. The length of the CDR3 is 14 residues. The CDR3 region is CASSSVSTGTEAFF. In nucleotides, the CDR3 is TGTGCCAGCAGCTCTGTGTCGACGGGGACTGAAGCTTTCTTT.

V gene TRBV7-2 combines with J gene TRBJ2-3; TRBD2 might be the D (7 bases). Trimming shortened V by 5 bases and J by 10 bases, and 19 bases separated the two germline ends. Germline-derived CDR1 and CDR2 are SGHTA and FQGNSA. This CDR3 spans 14 amino acids. The DNA of the CDR3 is TGTGCCAGCAGCGCAGAGCGGGGACAAGTTTCGCAGTATTTT. Translation: CASSAERGQVSQYF.